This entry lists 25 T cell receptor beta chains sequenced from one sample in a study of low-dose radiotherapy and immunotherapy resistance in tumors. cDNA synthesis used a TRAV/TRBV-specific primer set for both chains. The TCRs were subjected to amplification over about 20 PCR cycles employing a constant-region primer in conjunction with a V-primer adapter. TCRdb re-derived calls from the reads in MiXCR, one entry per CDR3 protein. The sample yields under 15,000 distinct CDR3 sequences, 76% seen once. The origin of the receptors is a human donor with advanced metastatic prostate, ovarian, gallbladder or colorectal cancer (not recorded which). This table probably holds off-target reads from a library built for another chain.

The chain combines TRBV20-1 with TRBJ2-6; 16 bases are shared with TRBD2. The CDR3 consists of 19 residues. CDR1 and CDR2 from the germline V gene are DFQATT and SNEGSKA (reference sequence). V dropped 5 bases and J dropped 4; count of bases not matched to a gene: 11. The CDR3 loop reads CSAFISGTSGRAGANVLTF. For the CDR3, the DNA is TGCAGTGCTTTTATCTCCGGGACTAGCGGGAGGGCAGGGGCCAACGTCCTGACTTTC.

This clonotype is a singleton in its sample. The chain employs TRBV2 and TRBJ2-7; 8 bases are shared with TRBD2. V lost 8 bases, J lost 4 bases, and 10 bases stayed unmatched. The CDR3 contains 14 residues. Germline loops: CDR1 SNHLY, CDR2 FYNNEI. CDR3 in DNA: TGTGCCAGCCGGGAGGGCCAGGGGCCTTACGAGCAGTACTTC. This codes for CASREGQGPYEQYF.

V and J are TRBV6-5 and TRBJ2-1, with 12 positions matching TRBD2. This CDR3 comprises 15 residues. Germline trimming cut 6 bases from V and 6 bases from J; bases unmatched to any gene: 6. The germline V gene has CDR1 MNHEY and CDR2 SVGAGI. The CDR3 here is CASRLAGGPVNEQFF. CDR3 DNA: TGTGCCAGCAGGCTAGCGGGAGGGCCCGTCAATGAGCAGTTCTTC.

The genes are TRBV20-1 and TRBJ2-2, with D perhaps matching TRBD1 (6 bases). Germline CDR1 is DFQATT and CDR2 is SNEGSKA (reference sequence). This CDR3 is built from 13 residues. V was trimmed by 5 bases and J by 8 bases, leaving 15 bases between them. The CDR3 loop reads CSARGQPLGELFF. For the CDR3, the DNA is TGCAGTGCTCGTGGACAGCCTTTGGGGGAGCTGTTTTTT.

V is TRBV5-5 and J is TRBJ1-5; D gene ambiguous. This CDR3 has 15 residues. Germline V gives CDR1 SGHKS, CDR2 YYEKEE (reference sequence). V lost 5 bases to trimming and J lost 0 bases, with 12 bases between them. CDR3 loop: CASSFGGYSNQPQHF. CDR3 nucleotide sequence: TGTGCCAGCAGTTTCGGAGGTTATAGCAATCAGCCCCAGCATTTT. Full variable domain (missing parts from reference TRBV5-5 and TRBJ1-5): DAGVTQSPTHLIKTRGQQVTLRCSPISGHKSVSWYQQVLGQGPQFIFQYYEKEERGRGNFPDRFSARQFPNYSSELNVNALLLGDSALYLCASSFGGYSNQPQHFGDGTRLSIL.

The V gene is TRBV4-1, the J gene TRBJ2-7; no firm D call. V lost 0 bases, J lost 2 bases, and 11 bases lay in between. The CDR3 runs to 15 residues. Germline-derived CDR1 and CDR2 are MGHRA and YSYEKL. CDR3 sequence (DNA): TGCGCCAGCAGCCAAGATGCATATGGTACCTACGAGCAGTACTTC. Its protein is CASSQDAYGTYEQYF.

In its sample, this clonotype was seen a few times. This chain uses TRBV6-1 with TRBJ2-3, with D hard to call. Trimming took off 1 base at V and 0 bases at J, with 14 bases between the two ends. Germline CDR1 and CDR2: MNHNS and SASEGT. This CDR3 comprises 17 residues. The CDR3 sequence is CASSEEVGLISTDTQYF. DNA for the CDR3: TGTGCCAGCAGTGAAGAGGTGGGGTTAATTAGCACAGATACGCAGTATTTT.

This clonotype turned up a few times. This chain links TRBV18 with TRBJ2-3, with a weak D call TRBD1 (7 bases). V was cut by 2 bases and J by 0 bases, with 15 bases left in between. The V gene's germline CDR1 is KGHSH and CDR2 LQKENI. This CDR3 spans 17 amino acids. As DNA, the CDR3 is TGTGCCAGCTCACCAAAGCCGACAGGGACTAGCACAGATACGCAGTATTTT. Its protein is CASSPKPTGTSTDTQYF.

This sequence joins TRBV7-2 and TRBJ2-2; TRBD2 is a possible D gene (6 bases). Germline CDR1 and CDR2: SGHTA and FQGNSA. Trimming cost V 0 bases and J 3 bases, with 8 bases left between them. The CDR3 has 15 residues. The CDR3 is CASSLASGDTGELFF. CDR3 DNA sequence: TGTGCCAGCAGCTTAGCTAGCGGTGACACCGGGGAGCTGTTTTTT.

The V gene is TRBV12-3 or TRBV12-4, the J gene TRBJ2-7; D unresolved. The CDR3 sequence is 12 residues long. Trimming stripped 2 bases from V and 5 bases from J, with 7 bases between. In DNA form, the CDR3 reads TGTGCCAGCAGTTTATTGGTCCACGAGCAGTACTTC. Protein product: CASSLLVHEQYF.

Written as DNA, the CDR3 is TGTGCCAGCTCTAGCGGGAACGAGCAGTACTTC. It specifies CASSSGNEQYF. The chain recombines TRBV12-3 or TRBV12-4 with TRBJ2-7, with 9 positions matching TRBD2. This CDR3 region has 11 residues. V gave up 8 bases and J gave up 5 bases; unmatched junction bases: 1.

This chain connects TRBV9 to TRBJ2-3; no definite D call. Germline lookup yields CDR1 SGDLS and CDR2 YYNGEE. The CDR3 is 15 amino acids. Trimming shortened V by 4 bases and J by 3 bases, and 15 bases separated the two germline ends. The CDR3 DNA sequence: TGTGCCAGCAGCCCGGCGTCGGCTGGGACAGATACGCAGTATTTT. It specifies CASSPASAGTDTQYF.

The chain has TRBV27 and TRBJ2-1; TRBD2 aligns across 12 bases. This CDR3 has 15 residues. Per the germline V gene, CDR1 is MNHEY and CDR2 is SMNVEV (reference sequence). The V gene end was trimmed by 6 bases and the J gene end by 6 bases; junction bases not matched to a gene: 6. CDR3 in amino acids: CASRGGLAGPNEQFF. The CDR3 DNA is TGTGCCAGCAGGGGGGGACTAGCGGGTCCCAATGAGCAGTTCTTC.

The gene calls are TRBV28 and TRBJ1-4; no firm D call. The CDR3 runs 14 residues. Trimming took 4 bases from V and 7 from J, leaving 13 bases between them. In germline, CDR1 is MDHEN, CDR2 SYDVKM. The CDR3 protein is CASSSSGGGEKLFF. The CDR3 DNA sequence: TGTGCCAGCAGTTCCTCAGGTGGCGGTGAAAAACTGTTTTTT.

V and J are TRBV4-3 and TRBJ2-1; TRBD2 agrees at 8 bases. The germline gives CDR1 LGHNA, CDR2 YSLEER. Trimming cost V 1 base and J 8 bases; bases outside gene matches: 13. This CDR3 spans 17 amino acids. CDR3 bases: TGCGCCAGCAGCCAAGTCACGGAGCGGGGGTGGTGGGATGAGCAGTTCTTC. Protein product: CASSQVTERGWWDEQFF.

In DNA, the CDR3 is TGTGCCAGCAGCGGACGGACCGGGAGGAACACCGGGGAGCTGTTTTTT. Residues: CASSGRTGRNTGELFF. V gene TRBV5-3 combines with J gene TRBJ2-2; D possibly corresponds to TRBD2 (6 bases). TRBV5-3 is filed as an ORF, its function uncertain. CDR3 size: 16 residues. The germline V and J ends were trimmed by 8 bases and 1 base, with 18 bases remaining between them.

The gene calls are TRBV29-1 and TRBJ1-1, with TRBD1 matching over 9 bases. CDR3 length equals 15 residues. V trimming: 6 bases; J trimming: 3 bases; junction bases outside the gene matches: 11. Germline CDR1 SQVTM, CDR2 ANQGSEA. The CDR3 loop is CSVPRGDRADTEAFF. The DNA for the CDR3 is TGCAGCGTGCCAAGAGGGGACAGGGCGGACACTGAAGCTTTCTTT.

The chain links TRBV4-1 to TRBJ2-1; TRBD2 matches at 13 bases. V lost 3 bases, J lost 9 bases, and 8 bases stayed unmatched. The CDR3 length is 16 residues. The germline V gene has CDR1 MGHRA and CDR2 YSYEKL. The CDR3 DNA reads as TGCGCCAGCAGCCAGACACTAGCGGGAGGGCAGGGTGAGCAGTTCTTC. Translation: CASSQTLAGGQGEQFF.

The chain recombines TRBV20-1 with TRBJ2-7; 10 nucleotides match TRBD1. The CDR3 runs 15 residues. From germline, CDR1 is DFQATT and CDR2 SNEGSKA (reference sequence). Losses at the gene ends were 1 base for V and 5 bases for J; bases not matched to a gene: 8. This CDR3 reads CSARADRGAYNEQYF. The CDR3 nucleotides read TGCAGTGCTAGAGCGGACAGGGGGGCTTATAACGAGCAGTACTTC.

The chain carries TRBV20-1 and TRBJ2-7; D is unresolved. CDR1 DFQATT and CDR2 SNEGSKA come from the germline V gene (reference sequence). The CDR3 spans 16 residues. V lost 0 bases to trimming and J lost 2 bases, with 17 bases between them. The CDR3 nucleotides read TGCAGTGCTAGAGATGGTTCTATGGCCTGGACCTACGAGCAGTACTTC. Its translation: CSARDGSMAWTYEQYF.

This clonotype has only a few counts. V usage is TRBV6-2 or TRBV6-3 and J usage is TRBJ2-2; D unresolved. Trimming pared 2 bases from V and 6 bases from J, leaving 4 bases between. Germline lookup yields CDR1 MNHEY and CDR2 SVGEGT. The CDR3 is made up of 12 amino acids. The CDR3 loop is CASSYASGELFF. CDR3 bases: TGTGCCAGCAGTTACGCCTCCGGGGAGCTGTTTTTT.

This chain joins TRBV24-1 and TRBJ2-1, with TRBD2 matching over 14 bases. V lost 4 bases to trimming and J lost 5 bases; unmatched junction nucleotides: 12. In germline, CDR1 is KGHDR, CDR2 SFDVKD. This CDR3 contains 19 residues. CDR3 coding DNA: TGTGCCACCAGTGAGCCCGGGACTAGCGGGAGCACCGGGCACAATGAGCAGTTCTTC. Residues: CATSEPGTSGSTGHNEQFF.

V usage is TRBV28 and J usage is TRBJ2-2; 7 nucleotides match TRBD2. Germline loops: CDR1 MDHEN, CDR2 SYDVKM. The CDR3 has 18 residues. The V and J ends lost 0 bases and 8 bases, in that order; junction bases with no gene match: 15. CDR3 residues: CASSLWVAGVGAPGELFF. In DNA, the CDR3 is TGTGCCAGCAGTTTATGGGTTGCGGGAGTAGGGGCACCGGGGGAGCTGTTTTTT.

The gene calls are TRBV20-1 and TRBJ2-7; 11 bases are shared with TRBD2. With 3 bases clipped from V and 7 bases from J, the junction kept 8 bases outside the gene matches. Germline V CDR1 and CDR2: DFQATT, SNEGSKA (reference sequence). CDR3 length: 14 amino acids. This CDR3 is CSASTSGSSREQYF. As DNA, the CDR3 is TGCAGTGCTAGCACTAGCGGGAGTTCTCGGGAGCAGTACTTC.

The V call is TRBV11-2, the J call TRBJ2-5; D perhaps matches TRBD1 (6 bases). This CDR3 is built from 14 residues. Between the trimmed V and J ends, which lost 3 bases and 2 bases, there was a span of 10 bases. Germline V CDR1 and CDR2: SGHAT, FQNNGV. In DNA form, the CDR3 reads TGTGCCAGCAGCTTTCGCAGGGGTCAAGAGACCCAGTACTTC. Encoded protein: CASSFRRGQETQYF.